The T cell receptor beta chain described here comes from a study of cytomegalovirus exposure and HLA in healthy donors. Comment on this clone: Its antigen remains unknown.

Findings and caveats of the study: There were reportedly fewer N-insertions in an Asian-associated ancestry cluster than the roughly 700-donor mean, in a later analysis. Earlier analysis found most TCR beta V segments productive about 87% or about 30% of the time. Roughly even sequencing depth across donors was the assumption behind the presence/absence analyses.

This CDR3 spans 13 amino acids. CDR1 SGHRS and CDR2 YFSETQ come from the germline V gene. The J segment lost 12 bases and the V segment lost 3 bases, leaving 7 bases of the junction unmatched. The PCR employed 60 Vbeta primers together with 13 Jbeta primers. Original analysis: Some 10 million shared chains were among the roughly 80 million unique TCR beta chains that a later analysis counted. Some clones are missing from TCRdb's copy, which holds only in-frame ones; the method was immunoSEQ multiplex PCR. Clonal size and the V and J genes are those of that table, whereas D and trimming came from the DNA. The sample holds about 130,000 clones, 79% seen once.

This chain joins TRBV5-1 and TRBJ2-4; 9 nucleotides align to TRBD1. The sequence came from a male donor in good health and CMV-seronegative. What was sequenced was PBMCs. The CDR3 DNA reads as TGCGCCAGCAGCTACGAGACAGGGGGGTATCAGTACTTC. Its translation is CASSYETGGYQYF.